The 24 T cell receptor beta chains given below trace back to one sample, sequenced in a study of T cells after yellow fever vaccination. TCRdb independently ran MiXCR on the 5' RACE reads; one entry per CDR3 protein. The sample gives 25,000 to 35,000 distinct CDR3 sequences, 4% to 4.5% of which show up once; 35% to 50% is in the top ten. Here the sequenced sample was CD8+ T cells sorted from PBMCs, taken 5 days after the yellow fever booster vaccination. All receptors come from a man in his thirties or forties who received the YFV17D yellow fever vaccine.

This clonotype was seen many times. V gene TRBV11-2 combines with J gene TRBJ2-5; TRBD2 aligns across 9 bases. CDR3 length equals 15 residues. Germline CDR1 reads SGHAT; CDR2 reads FQNNGV. V trimming: 5 bases; J trimming: 0 bases; junction bases outside the gene matches: 4. CDR3 sequence: CASSKTSGYQETQYF. Here the CDR3 DNA reads TGTGCCAGCAGCAAGACTAGCGGATACCAAGAGACCCAGTACTTC. Full variable domain (remainder filled in from reference TRBV11-2 and TRBJ2-5): EAGVAQSPRYKIIEKRQSVAFWCNPISGHATLYWYQQILGQGPKLLIQFQNNGVVDDSQLPKDRFSAERLKGVDSTLKIQPAKLEDSAVYLCASSKTSGYQETQYFGPGTRLLVL.

This clonotype was counted at least ten times. The V and J genes are TRBV30 and TRBJ2-1; D might be TRBD1 or TRBD2, each matching 5 bases. The germline V and J ends were trimmed by 8 bases and 1 base, with 15 bases remaining between them. The CDR3 runs 14 residues. CDR1 and CDR2 (germline): GTSNPN, SVGIG (reference sequence). Here the CDR3 reads CALQRWGSYNEQFF. CDR3 coding DNA: TGTGCCCTTCAGAGGTGGGGGTCCTACAATGAGCAGTTCTTC.

This clonotype has a count of ten or more. V gene TRBV7-9 combines with J gene TRBJ2-1, with D tentatively TRBD2 (5 bases). Germline CDR1 and CDR2: SEHNR and FQNEAQ (reference sequence). Trimming took 7 bases from V and 1 from J, leaving 14 bases between them. The CDR3 is 15 residues long. The CDR3 DNA sequence: TGTGCCAGCACCTCTCGGTGGGAGTCCTACAATGAGCAGTTCTTC. It codes for CASTSRWESYNEQFF.

In the case of this clonotype: Sequence at one end of the junction differs from germline and may be a read error. The CDR3 loop is CVSHLKGLGVYNEQFF. CDR3 DNA sequence: TGTGTCAGCCACCTAAAAGGACTTGGAGTATACAATGAGCAGTTCTTC. The V call is TRBV2, the J call TRBJ2-1; the D gene is possibly TRBD2 (5 bases). CDR1 SNHLY and CDR2 FYNNEI come from the germline V gene. This CDR3 is 16 amino acids long.

In its sample, this clonotype was seen many times. The chain combines TRBV5-5 with TRBJ2-7; 7 nucleotides line up with TRBD2. Germline V gene lookup returns CDR1 SGHKS and CDR2 YYEKEE (reference sequence). The trim removed 3 bases at V and 3 bases at J, leaving 12 bases unmatched. The length of the CDR3 is 16 residues. CDR3 in amino acids: CASSSQSPGGNYEQYF. Written as DNA, the CDR3 is TGTGCCAGCAGCTCGCAATCGCCGGGAGGCAACTACGAGCAGTACTTC.

This clonotype showed up just a few times. The rearrangement joins TRBV7-6 to TRBJ2-1; 13 positions match TRBD2. The CDR3 contains 19 residues. Trimming removed 4 bases from V and 1 base from J; junction bases left unmatched: 10. Germline CDR1 reads SGHVS; CDR2 reads FNYEAQ. The DNA for the CDR3 is TGTGCCAGCAGCTGGACTAGCGGGAGAGAGGGCGTATCCTACAATGAGCAGTTCTTC. Translated, it gives CASSWTSGREGVSYNEQFF.

The table lists this clonotype with many counts. In DNA form, the CDR3 reads TGTGCCAGCAGCCAAGAGGGGAACAGGGGGCACGACGAGCAGTACTTC. Its protein product is CASSQEGNRGHDEQYF. The V gene is TRBV3-1, the J gene TRBJ2-7; 9 bases are a match to TRBD1. Germline-derived CDR1 and CDR2 are LGHDT and YNNKEL (reference sequence). The length of the CDR3 is 16 residues. V lost 0 bases to trimming and J lost 5 bases; unmatched junction nucleotides: 8.

This clonotype occurred many times. The rearrangement uses TRBV20-1 and TRBJ2-1, with 11 positions matching TRBD2. Looked up from germline, CDR1 is DFQATT and CDR2 is SNEGSKA (reference sequence). The CDR3 loop spans 14 amino acids. V lost 6 bases and J lost 6; bases outside the gene matches: 7. The CDR3 here is CSALTSGSINEQFF. In DNA, the CDR3 is TGCAGTGCCTTAACTAGCGGGAGTATCAATGAGCAGTTCTTC.

Many counts were recorded for this clonotype. J is TRBJ2-3 and V is TRBV20-1, with a possible D match to TRBD2 (5 bases). Germline V CDR1 and CDR2: DFQATT, SNEGSKA (reference sequence). The CDR3 contains 14 residues. V was cut by 0 bases and J by 5 bases, with 12 bases left in between. Written as DNA, the CDR3 is TGCAGTGCTAGAGAAGGGAGAGAGGTAGATACGCAGTATTTT. It translates to CSAREGREVDTQYF.

This clonotype was seen ten or more times. The chain links TRBV20-1 to TRBJ2-3, with 9 bases fitting TRBD1. This CDR3 has 14 amino acids. V lost 6 bases to trimming and J lost 5 bases; unmatched junction nucleotides: 9. The V gene's germline CDR1 is DFQATT and CDR2 SNEGSKA (reference sequence). CDR3 sequence: CSADGTGRKDTQYF. The CDR3 bases are TGCAGTGCGGATGGGACAGGGAGGAAAGATACGCAGTATTTT.

This clonotype was recorded at least ten times. The V call is TRBV6-5, the J call TRBJ1-5, with a weak D call TRBD1 (5 bases). V dropped 5 bases and J dropped 0 bases, with 14 bases sitting between them. This CDR3 is built from 16 residues. The germline V gene has CDR1 MNHEY and CDR2 SVGAGI. This CDR3 reads CASSRDHVNSNQPQHF. DNA for the CDR3: TGTGCCAGCAGTCGGGACCATGTCAATAGCAATCAGCCCCAGCATTTT.

This clonotype was observed at least ten times. V usage is TRBV12-3 or TRBV12-4 and J usage is TRBJ2-1; 11 positions match TRBD2. V dropped 6 bases and J dropped 10; count of bases not matched to a gene: 8. The CDR3 sequence is 14 residues long. CDR3 bases: TGTGCCAGCAGCCCCGGGACTAGCGGTATAGAGCAGTTCTTC. Amino acids: CASSPGTSGIEQFF.

This clonotype was counted at least ten times. V gene TRBV25-1 combines with J gene TRBJ2-1; unclear D gene. Looked up from germline, CDR1 is MGHDK and CDR2 is SYGVNS. The CDR3 has 14 residues. The germline V and J ends were trimmed by 9 bases and 4 bases, with 16 bases remaining between them. CDR3 protein: CARALGPEYNEQFF. The DNA for the CDR3 is TGTGCCAGAGCCCTGGGCCCGGAATACAATGAGCAGTTCTTC.

Ten or more counts support this clonotype. This chain joins TRBV14 and TRBJ2-7; D is perhaps TRBD2 (6 bases). V was trimmed by 3 bases and J by 1 base, leaving 16 bases between them. This CDR3 is 16 amino acids long. The V gene's germline CDR1 is SGHDN and CDR2 FVKESK. In DNA form, the CDR3 reads TGTGCCAGCAGCCACCTCGCGGTAGCGGCTTCCTACGAGCAGTACTTC. Translated, it gives CASSHLAVAASYEQYF.

The rearrangement uses TRBV4-2 and TRBJ2-7; D is possibly TRBD1 (5 bases). In germline, CDR1 is LGHNA, CDR2 YNFKEQ. This CDR3 has 15 residues. Trimming left V 5 bases short and J 0 bases short, with 14 bases between. DNA of the CDR3: TGTGCCAGCAGCTCAGATTGGGGCAACTCCTACGAGCAGTACTTC. Translated: CASSSDWGNSYEQYF.

This clonotype was found many times. This rearrangement joins TRBV9 to TRBJ1-4, with TRBD1 as a possible D gene (6 bases). With 3 bases removed from V and 5 bases from J, the gap between germline ends came to 11 bases. Germline V gene lookup returns CDR1 SGDLS and CDR2 YYNGEE. The CDR3 is 14 amino acids. CDR3 in DNA: TGTGCCAGCAGCGCACAGGGAAGGAATGAAAAACTGTTTTTT. It encodes CASSAQGRNEKLFF.

This clonotype was counted many times. The chain recombines TRBV25-1 with TRBJ2-7, with a weak D call TRBD1 (5 bases). Per the germline V gene, CDR1 is MGHDK and CDR2 is SYGVNS. The CDR3 totals 15 residues. V was trimmed by 1 base and J by 1 base, leaving 11 bases between them. In DNA, the CDR3 is TGTGCCAGCAGTGAATCTGGACAACCATCCTACGAGCAGTACTTC. Protein product: CASSESGQPSYEQYF.

Points on this clonotype: With a much larger clone just one base away, this may be a read error. The chain recombines TRBV14 with TRBJ1-1; no clear D. Germline V gene sequence: CDR1 SGHDN, CDR2 FVKESK. The CDR3 loop spans 14 amino acids. V was shortened by 0 bases and J by 9 bases, with 14 bases between the two germline ends. Here the CDR3 reads CASSQDRVAVKAFF. Written as DNA, the CDR3 is TGTGCCAGCAGCCAAGATAGGGTTGCAGTGAAAGCTTTCTTT.

This clonotype occurred many times. The DNA for the CDR3 is TGTGCCAGCAGCGAGGGACATTATAGCAATCAGCCCCAGCATTTT. Translated, it gives CASSEGHYSNQPQHF. The chain recombines TRBV7-8 with TRBJ1-5; a possible D gene is TRBD1 (6 bases). The germline V gene encodes CDR1 SGHVS and CDR2 FQNEAQ. The V end lost 5 bases, the J end lost 0 bases, and 11 bases lay between the germline ends. CDR3 size: 15 residues.

The chain links TRBV7-2 to TRBJ2-3, with 7 bases that match TRBD1. From germline, CDR1 is SGHTA and CDR2 FQGNSA. There are 15 residues in the CDR3. With V trimmed by 7 bases and J by 4 bases, 11 bases remained unmatched. The CDR3 loop reads CASKTGVKFSDTQYF. The CDR3 DNA sequence: TGTGCCAGCAAAACAGGGGTCAAATTTTCAGATACGCAGTATTTT.

This clonotype appeared many times. The V and J genes are TRBV19 and TRBJ2-7, with 8 bases identical to TRBD2. V shed 6 bases and J 1 base; nucleotides not matched to a gene: 5. The germline V gene has CDR1 LNHDA and CDR2 SQIVND (reference sequence). The CDR3 loop spans 14 amino acids. The CDR3 reads CASRPLAGSYEQYF. The DNA of the CDR3 is TGTGCCAGTAGACCTTTAGCGGGATCCTACGAGCAGTACTTC.

This clonotype was counted ten times or more. J is TRBJ1-2 and V is TRBV29-1, with D possibly matching TRBD1 (5 bases). The CDR3 is 13 amino acids. Germline V lookup: CDR1 SQVTM, CDR2 ANQGSEA. V lost 5 bases, J lost 2 bases, and 12 bases lay in between. Here the CDR3 reads CSVPGTVNYGYTF. CDR3 nucleotides: TGCAGCGTTCCCGGGACGGTAAACTATGGCTACACCTTC.

This clonotype was observed at least ten times. The chain has TRBV6-1 and TRBJ2-1; the match to TRBD2 covers 13 bases. The CDR3 has 18 amino acids. Germline CDR1 and CDR2: MNHNS and SASEGT. J was trimmed by 6 bases and V by 6 bases; bases with no gene match: 14. CDR3 protein: CASSLTFPRTSGSNEQFF. As DNA, the CDR3 is TGTGCCAGCAGCCTAACTTTCCCTCGGACTAGCGGGAGCAATGAGCAGTTCTTC.

This clonotype was recorded many times. The rearrangement links TRBV10-3 to TRBJ2-3; the D gene is possibly TRBD2 (5 bases). The length of the CDR3 is 14 residues. In germline, CDR1 is ENHRY, CDR2 SYGVKD. V shed 2 bases and J shed 4 bases, with 10 bases lying between them. CDR3: CAISEVSAADTQYF. CDR3 coding DNA: TGTGCCATCAGTGAGGTTTCAGCGGCAGATACGCAGTATTTT.